There are a few counts of the clone carrying this T cell receptor beta chain. The data stem from a study of cytomegalovirus exposure and HLA in healthy donors. This PCR relied on a set of 60 Vbeta primers and 13 Jbeta primers. TCRdb's copy holds only in-frame clones and misses some; the assay was immunoSEQ multiplex PCR. This sample has roughly 170,000 clones, with approximately 75% found just once. Germline-derived CDR1 and CDR2 are MNHEY and SMNVEV (reference sequence). The CDR3 contains 15 residues. The J segment lost 7 bases and the V segment lost 5 bases, leaving 10 bases of the junction unmatched.

The J gene is TRBJ1-4, the V gene TRBV27, with 7 bases matching TRBD1. The receptor's source is a girl under 18 in good health and CMV-seronegative. The sample comprised PBMCs. The CDR3 bases are TGTGCCAGCAGTGACGGGGGGGGACAGCTTGAAAAACTGTTTTTT. It is translated as CASSDGGGQLEKLFF.